The present T cell receptor (beta chain) was sequenced within a study of CD8 T cells in ankylosing spondylitis. In regard to this clonotype: The antigen is undetermined.

A single record per CDR3 protein comes from TCRdb applying MiXCR to the 5' RACE reads. The repertoire includes 670,000 or so distinct CDR3 sequences, around a fifth of them detected once, and around a fifth sits in the top ten. Germline V gives CDR1 SGHDT, CDR2 YYEEEE. The V gene end was trimmed by 3 bases and the J gene end by 7 bases; junction bases not matched to a gene: 9. CDR3 size: 15 residues. Study-level findings and limits: Among TCR beta sequences, a motif of about 8 highly homologous variants appeared characteristic of ankylosing spondylitis blood.

The chain uses TRBV5-6 and TRBJ2-1; 8 bases line up with TRBD1. The origin of this receptor is a male donor with ankylosing spondylitis. The sample comprised blood, either unsorted or a sorted T cell fraction (not recorded which). CDR3 residues: CASSSSDRAWNEQFF. The CDR3 DNA reads TGTGCCAGCAGCTCATCGGACAGGGCCTGGAATGAGCAGTTCTTC.